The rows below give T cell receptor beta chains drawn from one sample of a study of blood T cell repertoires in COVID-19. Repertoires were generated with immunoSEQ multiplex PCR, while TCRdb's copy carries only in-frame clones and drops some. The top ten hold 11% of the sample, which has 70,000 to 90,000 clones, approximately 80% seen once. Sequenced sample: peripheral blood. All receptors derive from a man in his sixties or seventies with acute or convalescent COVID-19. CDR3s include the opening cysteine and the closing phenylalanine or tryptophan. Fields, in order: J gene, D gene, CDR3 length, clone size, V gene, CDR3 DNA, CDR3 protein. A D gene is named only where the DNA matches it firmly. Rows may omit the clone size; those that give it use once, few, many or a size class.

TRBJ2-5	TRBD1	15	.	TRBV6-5	TGTGCCAGCAGCAATACTCACAGGGGTCAAGAGACCCAGTACTTC	CASSNTHRGQETQYF
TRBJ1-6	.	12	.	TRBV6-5	TGTGCCAGCAGAAGCAGGGCTTCACCCCTCCACTTT	CASRSRASPLHF
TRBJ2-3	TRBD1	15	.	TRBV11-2	TGTGCCAGCAGCACCAGGACAGGGAGCACAGATACGCAGTATTTT	CASSTRTGSTDTQYF
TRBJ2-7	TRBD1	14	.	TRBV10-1	TGCGCCAAGATACAGGGGGTCTACTACTACGAGCAGTACTTC	CAKIQGVYYYEQYF
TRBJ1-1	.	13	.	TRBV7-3	TGTGCCAGCAGCCAACAGGAGAACACTGAAGCTTTCTTT	CASSQQENTEAFF
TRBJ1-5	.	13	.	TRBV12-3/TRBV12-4	TGTGCCAGCAGTTTGGGGGCAAATCAGCCCCAGCATTTT	CASSLGANQPQHF
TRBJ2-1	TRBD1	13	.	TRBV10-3	TGTGCCATCAGGGGACAGGGGGAATATGAGCAGTTCTTC	CAIRGQGEYEQFF
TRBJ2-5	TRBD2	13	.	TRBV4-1	TGCGCCAGCAGCCAAGGGCTAGCGGCTCGGAGGGACTTC	CASSQGLAARRDF
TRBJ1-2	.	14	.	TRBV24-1	TGTGCCACCAGTGGCAGGGGCGCAGACTATGGCTACACCTTC	CATSGRGADYGYTF
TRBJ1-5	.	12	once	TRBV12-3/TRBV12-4	TGTGCCAGCAGCCAGGGTCTTCAGCCCCAGCATTTT	CASSQGLQPQHF
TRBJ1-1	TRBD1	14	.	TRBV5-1	TGCGCCAGCAGCTCTACAGGGGGCAACACTGAAGCTTTCTTT	CASSSTGGNTEAFF
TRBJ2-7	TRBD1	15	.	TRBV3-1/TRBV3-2	TGTGCCAGCAGCCAAGGGGACAGGGTAGGCTACGAGCAGTACTTC	CASSQGDRVGYEQYF
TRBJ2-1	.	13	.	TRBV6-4	TGTGCCAGCAGTGAGGTTGCGGCCAATGAGCAGTTCTTC	CASSEVAANEQFF
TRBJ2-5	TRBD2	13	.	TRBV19	TGTGCCAGTAGTGGGAGGGGCAGCGAGACCCAGTACTTC	CASSGRGSETQYF
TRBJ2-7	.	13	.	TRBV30	TGTGCCTGGACGACAGCCCCCCCCTACGAGCAGTACTTC	CAWTTAPPYEQYF
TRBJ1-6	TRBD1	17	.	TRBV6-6	TGTGCCAGCAGTCGACAGGGCCTCGGCTCCTATAATTCACCCCTCCACTTT	CASSRQGLGSYNSPLHF
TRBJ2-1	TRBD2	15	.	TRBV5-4	TGTGCCAGCGGGTGGACTAGCGGGGGGAACAATGAGCAGTTCTTC	CASGWTSGGNNEQFF
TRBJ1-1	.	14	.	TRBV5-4	TGTGCCAGCAGCTTGGAACAGCCGAACACTGAAGCTTTCTTT	CASSLEQPNTEAFF
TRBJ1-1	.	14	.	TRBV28	TGTGCCAGCGGATACCTGCAGGGGATCACTGAAGCTTTCTTT	CASGYLQGITEAFF
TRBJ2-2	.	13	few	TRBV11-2	TGTGCCAGCAGCTTAAACAGGGACGGGGAGCTGTTTTTT	CASSLNRDGELFF
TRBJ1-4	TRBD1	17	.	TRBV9	TGTGCCAGCAGCGCCACCGGGACAGGGGCGAGTAGTGAAAAACTGTTTTTT	CASSATGTGASSEKLFF
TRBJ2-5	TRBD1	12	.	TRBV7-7	TGTGCCAGCAGCCGACAGGGGGAGACCCAGTACTTC	CASSRQGETQYF
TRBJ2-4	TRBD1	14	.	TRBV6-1	TGTGCCAGCAGTGATTGGGGACAGGAAAACATTCAGTACTTC	CASSDWGQENIQYF
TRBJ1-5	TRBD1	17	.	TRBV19	TGTGCCAGTAGTATACTAACAGGGGGCGAGAGCAATCAGCCCCAGCATTTT	CASSILTGGESNQPQHF
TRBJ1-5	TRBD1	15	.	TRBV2	TGTGCCAGCAGCCCCCGGACAGGGGGCGACCAGCCCCAGCATTTT	CASSPRTGGDQPQHF
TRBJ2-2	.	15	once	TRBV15	TGTGCCACCAGCAGATTCGGGGGATCCACCGGGGAGCTGTTTTTT	CATSRFGGSTGELFF
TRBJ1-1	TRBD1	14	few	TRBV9	TGTGCCAGCAGCATAGGACAGGGAGGCACTGAAGCTTTCTTT	CASSIGQGGTEAFF
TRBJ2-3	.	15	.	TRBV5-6	TGTGCCAGCAGCTCCCCGGGAGACAGCACAGATACGCAGTATTTT	CASSSPGDSTDTQYF
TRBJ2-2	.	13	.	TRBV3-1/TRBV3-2	TGTGCCAGCAGCCAAACCAGTACCGGGGAGCTGTTTTTT	CASSQTSTGELFF
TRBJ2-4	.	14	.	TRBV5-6	TGTGCCAGCAGCCCCGACAGGTTGGGGAACATTCAGTACTTC	CASSPDRLGNIQYF
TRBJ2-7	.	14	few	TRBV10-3	TGTGCCATCAGGGACATCGGAGGGCCCTACGAGCAGTACTTC	CAIRDIGGPYEQYF
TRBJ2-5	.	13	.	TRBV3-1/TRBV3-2	TGTGCCAGCAGCCAAGATCCCTCAGAGACCCAGTACTTC	CASSQDPSETQYF
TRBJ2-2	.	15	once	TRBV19	TGTGCCAGTGGGACTGTGGGAATGAGCACCGGGGAGCTGTTTTTT	CASGTVGMSTGELFF
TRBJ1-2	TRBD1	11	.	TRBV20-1	TGCAGTGCTCGACAGGGGCTGAGCTACACCTTC	CSARQGLSYTF
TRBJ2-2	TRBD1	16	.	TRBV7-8	TGTGCCAGCAGACTAGGGCAGGGGGCTAACACCGGGGAGCTGTTTTTT	CASRLGQGANTGELFF
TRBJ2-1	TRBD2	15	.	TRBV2	TGTGCCAGCAGCATACTAGCGGGGGCCTCCAATGAGCAGTTCTTC	CASSILAGASNEQFF
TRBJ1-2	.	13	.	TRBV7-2	TGTGCCAGCAGCAGGGGCTTTAACTATGGCTACACCTTC	CASSRGFNYGYTF
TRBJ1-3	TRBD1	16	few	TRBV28	TGTGCCAGCAGTCCGACAGGGGGGTTTTCAGGAAACACCATATATTTT	CASSPTGGFSGNTIYF
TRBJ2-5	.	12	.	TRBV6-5	TGTGCCAGCTCTTGGGGGCAGGAGACCCAGTACTTC	CASSWGQETQYF
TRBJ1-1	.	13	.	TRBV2	TGTGCCAGCAACTCTGACAGACCCACTGAAGCTTTCTTT	CASNSDRPTEAFF
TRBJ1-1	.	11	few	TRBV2	TGTGCCAGCACCGGGAACACTGAAGCTTTCTTT	CASTGNTEAFF
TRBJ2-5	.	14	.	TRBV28	TGTGCCAGCCCGCCCGGGGTGGGGGCAGAGACCCAGTACTTC	CASPPGVGAETQYF
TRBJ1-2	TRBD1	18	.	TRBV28	TGTGCCAGCAGTTTAACGGGGACAGGGCCCGGCGGCGACTATGGCTACACCTTC	CASSLTGTGPGGDYGYTF
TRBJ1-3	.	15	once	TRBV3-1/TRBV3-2	TGTGCCAGCAGCCAACAGGGCGAGCCTGGAAACACCATATATTTT	CASSQQGEPGNTIYF
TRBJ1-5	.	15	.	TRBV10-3	TGTGCCATCAGTGGATCGCGGGTTAGCAATCAGCCCCAGCATTTT	CAISGSRVSNQPQHF
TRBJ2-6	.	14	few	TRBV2	TGTGCCAGCACCCTTCGCTCTGGGGCCAACGTCCTGACTTTC	CASTLRSGANVLTF
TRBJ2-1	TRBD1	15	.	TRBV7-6	TGTGCCAGCAGCTTAGGTCAGGGGGCAGGAAATGAGCAGTTCTTC	CASSLGQGAGNEQFF
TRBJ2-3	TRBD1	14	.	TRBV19	TGTGCCAGTAGTCTTGACAGGGGAGCAGATACGCAGTATTTT	CASSLDRGADTQYF
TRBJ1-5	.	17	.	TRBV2	TGTGCCAGCAGGGAAGACAGGTTAGATTATAGCAATCAGCCCCAGCATTTT	CASREDRLDYSNQPQHF
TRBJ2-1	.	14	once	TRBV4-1	TGCGCCAGCAGCCCCTTGGACAGCAACAATGAGCAGTTCTTC	CASSPLDSNNEQFF
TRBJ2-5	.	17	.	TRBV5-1	TGCGCCAGCAGCTTTGGACGGACTTCTCCCCGAGAAGAGACCCAGTACTTC	CASSFGRTSPREETQYF
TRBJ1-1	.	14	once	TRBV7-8	TGTGCCAGCAGCTTGGGACACTCGAACACTGAAGCTTTCTTT	CASSLGHSNTEAFF